These 4 T cell receptor beta chains originate from one sample sequenced in a study of human T cells and chemical hapten exposure. Time point in this sample: patch test 2, 6 weeks after DPC sensitization. This sample's treatment: therapeutic diphenylcyclopropenone sensitization with weekly scalp DPC. TCRdb recomputed calls from the RACE reads with MiXCR, one row per CDR3 protein. The sample has 80,000 to 95,000 distinct CDR3 sequences; roughly 11% are singletons. The specimen comprised whole blood, sampled in connection with sensitization to the hapten diphenylcyclopropenone (DPC). The receptors stem from a man aged 35 to 55 with alopecia areata. Some clones in this sample may be carry-over from other donors' samples.

This clonotype was seen ten or more times. The rearrangement links TRBV12-3 or TRBV12-4 to TRBJ1-3, with TRBD1 matching 7 bases. V was clipped by 4 bases and J by 7 bases; unmatched bases: 7. The CDR3 contains 14 residues. The CDR3 here is CASSSVRGWNTIYF. DNA for the CDR3: TGTGCCAGCAGTTCGGTCAGGGGGTGGAACACCATATATTTT.

This clonotype was seen a handful of times. The CDR3 region has the DNA TGTGCCAGCAGTGCAAGACAGGGATCCTACAATGAGCAGTTCTTC. Its protein is CASSARQGSYNEQFF. V gene TRBV12-3 or TRBV12-4 combines with J gene TRBJ2-1; 7 bases fit TRBD1. The CDR3 extends over 15 amino acids. The V segment lost 5 bases and the J segment 1 base; nucleotides outside the gene matches: 5.

This clonotype was seen a few times. The chain is built from TRBV6-5 and TRBJ2-3, with a possible D match to TRBD2 (6 bases). CDR1 MNHEY and CDR2 SVGAGI come from the germline V gene. This CDR3 is built from 12 residues. Deletions cut 6 bases from V and 5 bases from J, with 9 bases between. The CDR3 nucleotides are TGTGCCAGCAGGGCGGAGGGAGATACGCAGTATTTT. This encodes CASRAEGDTQYF.

This clonotype was observed a handful of times. The chain links TRBV10-3 to TRBJ2-1; perhaps TRBD2 as D (5 bases). The CDR3 is 12 residues long. The germline CDR1 and CDR2 sequences are ENHRY and SYGVKD. Trimming left V 7 bases short and J 8 bases short, with 12 bases between. CDR3 sequence: CAIMGRDDEQFF. In DNA form, the CDR3 reads TGTGCCATCATGGGGAGAGACGATGAGCAGTTCTTC.